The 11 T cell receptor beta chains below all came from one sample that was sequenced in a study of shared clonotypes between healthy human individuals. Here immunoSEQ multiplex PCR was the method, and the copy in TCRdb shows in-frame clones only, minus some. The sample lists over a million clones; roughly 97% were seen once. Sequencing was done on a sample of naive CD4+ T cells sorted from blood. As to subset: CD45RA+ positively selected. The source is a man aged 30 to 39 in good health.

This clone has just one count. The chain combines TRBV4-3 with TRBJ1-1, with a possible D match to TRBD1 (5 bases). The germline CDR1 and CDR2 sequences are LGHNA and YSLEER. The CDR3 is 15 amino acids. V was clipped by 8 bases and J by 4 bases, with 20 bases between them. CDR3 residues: CASPLTKTGGTEAFF. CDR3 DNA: TGCGCCAGCCCTCTTACCAAGACCGGGGGCACTGAAGCTTTCTTT.

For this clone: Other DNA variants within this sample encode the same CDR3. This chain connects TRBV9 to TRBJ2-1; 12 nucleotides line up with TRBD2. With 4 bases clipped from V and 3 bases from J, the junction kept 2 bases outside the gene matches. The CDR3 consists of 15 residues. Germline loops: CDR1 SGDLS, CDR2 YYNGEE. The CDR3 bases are TGTGCCAGCAGCTCGGGACTAGCGGGCTACAATGAGCAGTTCTTC. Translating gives CASSSGLAGYNEQFF.

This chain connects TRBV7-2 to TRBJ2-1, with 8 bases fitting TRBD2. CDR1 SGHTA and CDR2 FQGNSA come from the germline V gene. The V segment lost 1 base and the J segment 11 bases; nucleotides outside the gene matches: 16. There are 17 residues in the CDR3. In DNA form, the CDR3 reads TGTGCCAGCAGCTTAGAGGCGGGAGGTGGGGGGTTCGGCAAGCAGTTCTTC. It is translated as CASSLEAGGGGFGKQFF.

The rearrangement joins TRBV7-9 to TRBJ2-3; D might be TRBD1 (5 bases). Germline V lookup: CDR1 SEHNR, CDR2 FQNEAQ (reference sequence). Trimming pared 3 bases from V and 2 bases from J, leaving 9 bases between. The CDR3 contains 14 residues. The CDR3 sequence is CASSLNGATDTQYF. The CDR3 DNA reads TGTGCCAGCAGCTTGAATGGGGCCACAGATACGCAGTATTTT.

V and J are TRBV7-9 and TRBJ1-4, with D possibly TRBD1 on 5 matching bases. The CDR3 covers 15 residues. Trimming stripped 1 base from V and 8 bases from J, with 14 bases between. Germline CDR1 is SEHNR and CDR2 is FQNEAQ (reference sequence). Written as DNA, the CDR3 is TGTGCCAGCAGCTTAGGGTCAGGGTTGGGCGAAAAACTGTTTTTT. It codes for CASSLGSGLGEKLFF.

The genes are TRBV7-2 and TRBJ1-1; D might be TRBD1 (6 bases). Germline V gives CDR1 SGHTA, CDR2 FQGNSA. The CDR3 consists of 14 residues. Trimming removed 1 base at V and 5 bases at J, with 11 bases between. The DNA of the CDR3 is TGTGCCAGCAGCTTAGAAGGACAGCGGACTGAAGCTTTCTTT. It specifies CASSLEGQRTEAFF.

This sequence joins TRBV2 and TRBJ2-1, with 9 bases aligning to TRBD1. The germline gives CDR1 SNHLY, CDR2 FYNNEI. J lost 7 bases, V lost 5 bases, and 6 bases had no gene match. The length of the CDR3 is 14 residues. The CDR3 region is CASSIQGALNEQFF. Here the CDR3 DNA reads TGTGCCAGCAGTATACAGGGGGCCTTGAATGAGCAGTTCTTC.

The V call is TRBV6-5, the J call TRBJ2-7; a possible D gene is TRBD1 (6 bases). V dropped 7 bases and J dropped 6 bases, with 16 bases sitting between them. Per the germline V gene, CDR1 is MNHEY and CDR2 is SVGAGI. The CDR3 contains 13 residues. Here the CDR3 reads CASTQTGTREQYF. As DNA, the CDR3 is TGTGCCAGCACACAAACCGGGACACGCGAGCAGTACTTC.

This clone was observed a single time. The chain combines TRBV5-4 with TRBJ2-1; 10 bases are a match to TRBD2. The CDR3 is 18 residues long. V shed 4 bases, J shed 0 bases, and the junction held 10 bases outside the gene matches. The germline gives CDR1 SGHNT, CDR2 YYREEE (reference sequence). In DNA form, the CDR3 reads TGTGCCAGCAGCCAACCCGGGGCTAGCGGGAGCTCCTACAATGAGCAGTTCTTC. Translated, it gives CASSQPGASGSSYNEQFF.

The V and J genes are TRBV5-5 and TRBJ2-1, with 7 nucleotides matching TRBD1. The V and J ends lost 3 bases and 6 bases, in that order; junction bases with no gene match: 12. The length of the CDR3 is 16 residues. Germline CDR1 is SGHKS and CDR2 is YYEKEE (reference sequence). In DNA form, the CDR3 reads TGTGCCAGCAGCTCCGCCGGGACAGCCAACGGCAATGAGCAGTTCTTC. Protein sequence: CASSSAGTANGNEQFF.

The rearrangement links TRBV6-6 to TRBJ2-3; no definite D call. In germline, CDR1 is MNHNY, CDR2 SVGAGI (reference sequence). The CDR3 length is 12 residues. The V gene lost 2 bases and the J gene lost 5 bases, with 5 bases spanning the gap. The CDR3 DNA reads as TGTGCCAGCAGTTACAGACTAGATACGCAGTATTTT. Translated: CASSYRLDTQYF.